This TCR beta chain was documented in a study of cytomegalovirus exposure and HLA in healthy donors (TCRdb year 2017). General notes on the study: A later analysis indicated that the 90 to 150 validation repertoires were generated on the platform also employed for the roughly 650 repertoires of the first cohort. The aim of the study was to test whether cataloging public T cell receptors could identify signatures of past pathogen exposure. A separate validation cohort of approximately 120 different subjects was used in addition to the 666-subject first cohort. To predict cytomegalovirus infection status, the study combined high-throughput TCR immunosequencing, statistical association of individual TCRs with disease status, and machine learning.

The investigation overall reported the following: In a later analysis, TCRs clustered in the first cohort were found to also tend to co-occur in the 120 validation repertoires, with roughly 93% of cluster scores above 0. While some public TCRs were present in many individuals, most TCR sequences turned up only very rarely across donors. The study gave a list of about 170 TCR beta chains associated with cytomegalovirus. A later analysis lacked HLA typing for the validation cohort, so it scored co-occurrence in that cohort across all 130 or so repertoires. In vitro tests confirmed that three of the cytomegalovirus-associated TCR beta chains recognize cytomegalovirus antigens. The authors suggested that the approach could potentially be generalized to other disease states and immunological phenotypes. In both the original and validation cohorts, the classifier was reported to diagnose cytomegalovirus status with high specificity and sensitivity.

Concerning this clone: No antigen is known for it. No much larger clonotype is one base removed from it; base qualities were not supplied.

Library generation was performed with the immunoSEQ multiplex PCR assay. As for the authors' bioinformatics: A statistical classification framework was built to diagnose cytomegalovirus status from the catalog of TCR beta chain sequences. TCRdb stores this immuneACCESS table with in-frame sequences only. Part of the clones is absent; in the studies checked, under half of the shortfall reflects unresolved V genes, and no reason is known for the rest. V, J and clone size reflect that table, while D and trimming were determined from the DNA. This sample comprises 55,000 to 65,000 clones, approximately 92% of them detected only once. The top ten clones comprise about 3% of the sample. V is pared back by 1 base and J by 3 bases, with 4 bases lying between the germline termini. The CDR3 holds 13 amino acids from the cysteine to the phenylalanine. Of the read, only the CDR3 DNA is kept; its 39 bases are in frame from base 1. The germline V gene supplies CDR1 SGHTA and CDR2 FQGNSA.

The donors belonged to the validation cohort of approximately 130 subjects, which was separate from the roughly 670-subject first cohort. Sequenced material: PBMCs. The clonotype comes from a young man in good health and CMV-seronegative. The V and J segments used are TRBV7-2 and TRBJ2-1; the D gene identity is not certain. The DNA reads TGTGCCAGCAGCTTAGTAAACTACAATGAGCAGTTCTTC. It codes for CASSLVNYNEQFF.